What follows is one T cell receptor beta chain and its context. This clone occurred a few times. The antigen it recognizes is unknown. No much larger clone exists at a distance of one base, and base qualities are not known. Unmatched junction bases come to 12, with V trimmed by 6 bases and J by 7 bases. Taken from the germline V gene, the CDR1 and CDR2 loops are KGHSH and LQKENI. From its cysteine to its phenylalanine, the CDR3 spans 15 amino acids. Only the CDR3 DNA is retained, 45 bases long and in frame from the first base. The trial excluded patients who had a history of autoimmune disease or were on systemic immunosuppression. Peripheral blood for TCR sequencing was collected from all dose cohorts at baseline, on cycle 4 day 1, and on cycle 7 day 1. The samples were taken from a phase I, first-in-human, multicenter, open-label dose-escalation trial of ivuxolimab. The trial enrolled adults with locally advanced or metastatic head and neck squamous cell, hepatocellular, melanoma or renal cell carcinoma. CD4+ and CD8+ T cells were sorted separately from peripheral blood before TCR sequencing.

The data were obtained in a study of OX40 agonist ivuxolimab in advanced cancers. About the study as a whole: Ivuxolimab was a fully human IgG2 agonistic monoclonal antibody targeting the costimulatory receptor OX40 (CD134). Among the roughly 54 dose-escalation patients, approximately 20 had hepatocellular carcinoma, 15 or so melanoma, 9 renal cell carcinoma and 9 head and neck cancer. Prior anti-PD-1, anti-PD-L1 or anti-CTLA-4 therapy was permitted, and checkpoint inhibitors had been received by roughly two fifths of dose-escalation patients. Partial responses occurred in three dose-escalation patients, of whom one had hepatocellular carcinoma and two had cutaneous melanoma. The monotherapy dose-escalation portion (N of about 57 patients) of the phase I ivuxolimab trial is reported in the paper. Intravenous ivuxolimab was administered to patients every 2 weeks at six dose levels: 0.01, 0.1, 0.3, 1.5, 3 and 10 mg/kg. Peripheral TCRbeta sequencing was intended to test whether TCR sequence diversity was altered and clonal T-cell expansion was caused by ivuxolimab. In the dose-escalation cohort, around 80% of patients were male, and the mean age was roughly 56 years with a range of 23 to 79.

General study outcomes and caveats: The antigen specificity of the peripheral T cells that underwent clonal expansion was not determined. Partial responders in the 0.1-3.0 mg/kg groups had among the lowest normalized peripheral clonal expansion, especially among CD8+ T cells. After ivuxolimab, more expanded clones were found on average in CD8+ T cells than in CD4+ T cells. At doses of 0.1 to 3.0 mg/kg, clonal expansion of both CD4+ and CD8+ T cells in blood was seen between baseline and week 6. Low levels of normalized T-cell clonal expansion were also seen in some patients who did not respond.

To sequence the TCRbeta CDR3 region, genomic DNA was isolated from the sorted cells. TCRbeta CDR3 regions were sequenced using the immunoSEQ Assay. TCRdb's version of the immuneACCESS table is confined to in-frame rearrangements and falls short of the full clone set. An unresolved V gene accounts for under half of the shortfall where checked; the remainder is of unknown origin. For this sample the table gives tens of thousands of clones, of which around 82% were detected only once. Roughly 2.2% of the sample belongs to the ten largest clones. The clonotype originates from an adult with an advanced solid tumor such as melanoma, head and neck, liver or kidney cancer. The chain is encoded by TRBV18 joined to TRBJ1-5; TRBD1 matches 7 bases in the middle. Specimen: CD4+ or CD8+ T cells sorted from blood, collected in a trial of the OX40 agonist ivuxolimab. The nucleotides are TGTGCCAGCTCGAGACAATCAGGGGGAGGACAGCCCCAGCATTTT. This sequence encodes CASSRQSGGGQPQHF.